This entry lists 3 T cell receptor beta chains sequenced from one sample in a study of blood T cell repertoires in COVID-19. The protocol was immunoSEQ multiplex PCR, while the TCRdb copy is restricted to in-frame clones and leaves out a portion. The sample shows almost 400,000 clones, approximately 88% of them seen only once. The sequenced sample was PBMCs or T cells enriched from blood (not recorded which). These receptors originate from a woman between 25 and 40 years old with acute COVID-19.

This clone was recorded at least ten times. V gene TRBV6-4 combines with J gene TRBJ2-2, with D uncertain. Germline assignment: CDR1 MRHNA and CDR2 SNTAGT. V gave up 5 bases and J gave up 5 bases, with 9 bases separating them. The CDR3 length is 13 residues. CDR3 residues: CASSSSETGELFF. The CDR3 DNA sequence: TGTGCCAGCAGTTCATCAGAAACCGGGGAGCTGTTTTTT.

This chain's CDR3 is CASSRSGRGIREQYF. The DNA of the CDR3 is TGTGCCAGCTCACGATCGGGCAGGGGTATTCGTGAGCAGTACTTC. The V gene is TRBV18, the J gene TRBJ2-7; tentative D call: TRBD1 (6 bases). Germline values: CDR1 KGHSH, CDR2 LQKENI. The CDR3 extends over 15 amino acids. Trimming cost V 4 bases and J 7 bases, with 20 bases left between them.

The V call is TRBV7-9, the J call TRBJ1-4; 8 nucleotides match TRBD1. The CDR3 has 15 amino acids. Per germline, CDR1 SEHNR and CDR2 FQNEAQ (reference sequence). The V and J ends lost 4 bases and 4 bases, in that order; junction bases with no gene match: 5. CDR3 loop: CASSYRGQDNEKLFF. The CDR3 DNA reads TGTGCCAGCAGCTACAGGGGACAGGATAATGAAAAACTGTTTTTT.